The 3 T cell receptor beta chains reported below all come from one sample, sequenced in a study of graft-versus-host responses after intestinal transplantation. Lymphocytes (intraepithelial and lamina propria) were released by processing the graft tissue. Only in-frame clones appear in the TCRdb table, and some are missing; sequencing was by immunoSEQ multiplex PCR. Of 4,500 to 5,500 clones listed, about two thirds were seen once; the top ten hold more than 10%. The input for sequencing was ileum tissue, taken roughly 250 days after intestinal transplant. These receptors were collected from a human patient who received an intestinal transplant, so some T cells may come from the graft donor.

The chain combines TRBV6-5 with TRBJ1-1; D possibly corresponds to TRBD1 (5 bases). Germline loops: CDR1 MNHEY, CDR2 SVGAGI. Trimming took off 5 bases at V and 5 bases at J, with 15 bases between the two ends. The CDR3 sequence is 14 residues long. The CDR3 sequence: CASSPSAGRTEAFF. The DNA for the CDR3 is TGTGCCAGCAGTCCCAGTGCAGGGCGTACTGAAGCTTTCTTT.

The gene calls are TRBV5-1 and TRBJ2-7; D uncertain. V lost 1 base and J lost 0, with 5 bases in between. Per germline, CDR1 SGHRS and CDR2 YFSETQ. The CDR3 has 13 residues. The CDR3, as DNA: TGCGCCAGCAGCTTGCGGTTCTCCTACGAGCAGTACTTC. The encoded protein is CASSLRFSYEQYF.

This clone was observed a few times. This rearrangement joins TRBV28 to TRBJ2-7; 10 bases match TRBD2. The CDR3 is made up of 17 amino acids. Trimming took 0 bases from V and 5 from J; bases not matched to a gene: 10. In germline, CDR1 is MDHEN, CDR2 SYDVKM. The CDR3 reads CASSLWGSGRAGHEQYF. Here the CDR3 DNA reads TGTGCCAGCAGTTTATGGGGAAGCGGGAGGGCGGGACACGAGCAGTACTTC.